The sequence of this T cell receptor beta chain was determined in a study of blood T cell repertoires in COVID-19. Looking at the study overall: Italy, Spain and the United States were the sources of the convalescent and acute COVID-19 samples.

V lost 5 bases and J lost 10; bases outside the gene matches: 13. From germline, CDR1 is WSHSY and CDR2 SAAADI. The length of the CDR3 is 16 residues. Clones were read by immunoSEQ multiplex PCR, and TCRdb kept only the in-frame ones, dropping some. Seen here are 68,000 or so clones, roughly 84% observed once, and the top ten hold approximately 3%. The V gene is TRBV10-2, the J gene TRBJ1-4; 10 bases align to TRBD1. The sample comprised peripheral blood. This clonotype was sampled from a man between 65 and 85 years old with active or convalescent COVID-19. CDR3 sequence: CASSHVGDRGGAKLFF. The CDR3 DNA reads as TGCGCCAGCAGTCACGTCGGGGACAGGGGAGGGGCAAAACTGTTTTTT.